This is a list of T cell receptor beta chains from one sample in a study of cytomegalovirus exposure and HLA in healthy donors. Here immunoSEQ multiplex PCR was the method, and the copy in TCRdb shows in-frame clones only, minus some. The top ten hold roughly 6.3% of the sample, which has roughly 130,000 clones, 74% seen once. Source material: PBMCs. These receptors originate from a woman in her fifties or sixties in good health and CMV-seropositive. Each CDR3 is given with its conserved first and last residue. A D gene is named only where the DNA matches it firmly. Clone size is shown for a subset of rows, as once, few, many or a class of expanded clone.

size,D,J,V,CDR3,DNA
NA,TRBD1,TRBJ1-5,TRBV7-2,CASSLDRGGKPQHF,TGTGCCAGCAGCCTTGACAGGGGCGGCAAGCCCCAGCATTTT
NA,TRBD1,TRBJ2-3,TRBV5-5,CASSLLPGQGIVDTQYF,TGTGCCAGCAGCTTACTTCCGGGACAGGGGATCGTGGATACGCAGTATTTT
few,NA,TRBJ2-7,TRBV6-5,CASTSDTSYEQYF,TGTGCCAGCACCTCGGACACCTCCTACGAGCAGTACTTC
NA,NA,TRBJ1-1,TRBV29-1,CSALTGQLTEAFF,TGCAGCGCTCTAACAGGGCAGCTCACTGAAGCTTTCTTT
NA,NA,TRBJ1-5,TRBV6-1,CASAPRWINQPQHF,TGTGCCAGCGCTCCTAGGTGGATCAATCAGCCCCAGCATTTT
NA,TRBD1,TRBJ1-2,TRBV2,CASSVETGAGYTF,TGTGCCAGCAGTGTCGAGACAGGGGCTGGCTACACCTTC
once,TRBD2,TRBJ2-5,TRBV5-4,CASNQGGGPRETQYF,TGTGCCAGCAATCAGGGCGGGGGACCAAGAGAGACCCAGTACTTC
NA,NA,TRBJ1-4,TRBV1,CTSSNRDRVEKLFF,TGCACCAGCAGCAACCGGGACAGAGTTGAAAAACTGTTTTTT
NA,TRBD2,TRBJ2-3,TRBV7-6,CASSLTSGGTDTQYF,TGTGCCAGCAGCTTGACTAGCGGGGGAACAGATACGCAGTATTTT
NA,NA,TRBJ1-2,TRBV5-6,CASNLQGPNYGYPF,TGTGCCAGCAACCTACAGGGCCCTAACTATGGCTACCCCTTC
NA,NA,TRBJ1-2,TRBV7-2,CASSLVSGEGYGYTF,TGTGCCAGCAGCTTAGTTTCCGGGGAGGGCTATGGCTACACCTTC
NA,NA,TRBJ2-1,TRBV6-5,CASKTGNNEQFF,TGTGCCAGCAAAACGGGTAACAATGAGCAGTTCTTC
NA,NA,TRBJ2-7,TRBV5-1,CASSLDGAQMEQYF,TGCGCCAGCAGCTTGGATGGGGCTCAAATGGAGCAGTACTTC
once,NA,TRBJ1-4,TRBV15,CATSRDPRTNEKLFF,TGTGCCACCAGCAGAGACCCGCGAACTAATGAAAAACTGTTTTTT
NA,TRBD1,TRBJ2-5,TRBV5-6,CASSRVTGELVYQETQYF,TGTGCCAGCAGCCGGGTGACAGGGGAACTAGTGTACCAAGAGACCCAGTACTTC
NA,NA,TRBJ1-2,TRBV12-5,CASGLVLGGQSIFAGYTF,TGTGCTAGTGGTTTGGTATTAGGAGGACAGTCTATTTTTGCGGGCTACACCTTC
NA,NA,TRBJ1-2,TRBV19,CASSIREANYGYTF,TGTGCCAGTAGTATCAGGGAGGCTAACTATGGCTACACCTTC
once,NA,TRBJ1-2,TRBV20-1,CSASLGYTF,TGCAGTGCTAGCCTCGGCTACACCTTC
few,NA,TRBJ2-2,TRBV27,CASSFAGNTGELFF,TGTGCCAGCAGTTTCGCAGGGAACACCGGGGAGCTGTTTTTT
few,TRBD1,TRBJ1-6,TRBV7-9,CASSSDEPGQYNSPLHF,TGTGCCAGCAGCTCAGATGAACCGGGACAGTATAATTCACCCCTCCACTTT
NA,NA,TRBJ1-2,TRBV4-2,CASSQVSSYGYTF,TGTGCCAGCAGCCAAGTGTCCAGCTATGGCTACACCTTC
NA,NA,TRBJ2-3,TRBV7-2,CASSSPGGTDTQYF,TGTGCCAGCAGCTCTCCGGGGGGCACAGATACGCAGTATTTT
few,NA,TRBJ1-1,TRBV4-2,CASSPGRGDAFF,TGTGCCAGCAGCCCCGGGAGAGGGGACGCTTTCTTT
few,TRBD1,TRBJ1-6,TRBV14,CASSPDPGQGALPYNSPLHF,TGTGCCAGCAGCCCCGACCCGGGACAGGGGGCGCTTCCGTATAATTCACCCCTCCACTTT
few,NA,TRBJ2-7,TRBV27,CASRTAPHSYEQYF,TGTGCCAGCAGGACTGCCCCGCACTCCTACGAGCAGTACTTC
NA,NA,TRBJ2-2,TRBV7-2,CASSSLNTGELFF,TGTGCCAGCAGCTCTCTCAACACCGGGGAGCTGTTTTTT
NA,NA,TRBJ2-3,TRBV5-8,CASTGYGDTQYF,TGTGCCAGCACGGGGTACGGAGATACGCAGTATTTT
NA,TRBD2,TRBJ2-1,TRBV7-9,CASSPLTSGVYNEQFF,TGTGCCAGCAGCCCGCTGACTAGCGGGGTATACAATGAGCAGTTCTTC
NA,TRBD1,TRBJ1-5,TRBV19,CASEDRASNQPQHF,TGTGCCAGCGAGGACAGGGCCTCGAATCAGCCCCAGCATTTT
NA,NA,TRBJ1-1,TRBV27,CASSLAGRVGTEAFF,TGTGCCAGCAGTTTGGCGGGACGGGTGGGGACTGAAGCTTTCTTT
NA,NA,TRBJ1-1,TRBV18,CASSPSTGQNTEAFF,TGTGCCAGCTCACCATCGACAGGACAGAACACTGAAGCTTTCTTT
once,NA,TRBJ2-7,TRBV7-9,CASSLSGGYSYEQYF,TGTGCCAGCAGCTTATCGGGGGGCTACTCCTACGAGCAGTACTTC
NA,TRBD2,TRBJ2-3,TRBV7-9,CASSAREVADTQYF,TGTGCCAGCAGTGCCCGGGAGGTGGCAGATACGCAGTATTTT
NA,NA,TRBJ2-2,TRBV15,CATSREAANTGELFF,TGTGCCACCAGCAGAGAAGCGGCGAACACCGGGGAGCTGTTTTTT
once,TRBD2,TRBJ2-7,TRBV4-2,CASSQEGRGMHDEQYF,TGTGCCAGCAGCCAAGAAGGGCGGGGGATGCACGACGAGCAGTACTTC
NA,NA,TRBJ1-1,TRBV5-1,CASSLVGEILDTEAFF,TGCGCCAGCAGCTTGGTTGGGGAGATTTTGGACACTGAAGCTTTCTTT
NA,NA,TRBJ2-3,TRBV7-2,CASSFRQGRGTDTQYF,TGTGCCAGCAGCTTCCGGCAGGGGAGGGGGACAGATACGCAGTATTTT
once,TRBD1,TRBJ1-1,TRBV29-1,CSVWRQGGTEAFF,TGCAGCGTCTGGAGACAGGGGGGAACTGAAGCTTTCTTT
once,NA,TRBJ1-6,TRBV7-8,CASSPGGLNSPLHF,TGTGCCAGCAGCCCGGGGGGTCTGAATTCACCCCTCCACTTT
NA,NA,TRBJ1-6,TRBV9,CASSVAPNSPLHF,TGTGCCAGCAGCGTAGCTCCGAATTCACCCCTCCACTTT
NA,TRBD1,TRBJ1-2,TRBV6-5,CASSYLQGARGYTF,TGTGCCAGCAGTTACTTACAGGGGGCGCGTGGCTACACCTTC
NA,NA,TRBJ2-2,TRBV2,CASSERGTGELFF,TGTGCCAGCAGTGAACGGGGGACCGGGGAGCTGTTTTTT
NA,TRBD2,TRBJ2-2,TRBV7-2,CASSLLAGGIGGELFF,TGTGCCAGCAGCCTACTAGCGGGGGGAATAGGCGGGGAGCTGTTTTTT
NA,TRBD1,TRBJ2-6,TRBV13,CASSPGTDPSGANVLTF,TGTGCCAGCAGCCCCGGGACAGATCCCTCTGGGGCCAACGTCCTGACTTTC
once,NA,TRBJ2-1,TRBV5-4,CASGLPGFNEQFF,TGTGCCAGCGGCCTGCCGGGGTTCAATGAGCAGTTCTTC
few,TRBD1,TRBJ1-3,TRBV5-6,CASSPGTVSGNTIYF,TGTGCCAGCAGCCCCGGGACAGTCTCTGGAAACACCATATATTTT
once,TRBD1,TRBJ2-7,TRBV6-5,CASARDRAYEQYF,TGTGCCAGCGCCCGGGACAGGGCTTACGAGCAGTACTTC
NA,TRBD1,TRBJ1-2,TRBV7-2,CASSFEQGGGYTF,TGTGCCAGCAGCTTTGAACAGGGGGGTGGCTACACCTTC
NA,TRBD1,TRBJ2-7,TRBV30,CAWSSLRPGQGRF,TGTGCCTGGAGTTCTCTGCGCCCGGGACAGGGGCGCTTC
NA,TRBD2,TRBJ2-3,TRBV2,CASSEGGPGTDTQYF,TGTGCCAGCAGTGAGGGAGGGCCGGGCACAGATACGCAGTATTTT
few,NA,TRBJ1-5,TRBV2,CASSEAGNWGNQPQHF,TGTGCCAGCAGTGAGGCAGGAAATTGGGGCAATCAGCCCCAGCATTTT
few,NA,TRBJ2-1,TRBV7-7,CASSSQPGNEQFF,TGTGCCAGCAGCTCACAGCCTGGCAATGAGCAGTTCTTC
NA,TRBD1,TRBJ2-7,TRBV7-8,CASSPRTGIGEQYF,TGTGCCAGCAGCCCACGGACAGGGATTGGTGAGCAGTACTTC
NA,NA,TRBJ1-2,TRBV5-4,CASSFWQAPRGYTF,TGTGCCAGCAGCTTCTGGCAGGCCCCACGTGGCTACACCTTC